This T cell receptor beta chain was captured in a study of T cells in Graves' hyperthyroidism and ophthalmopathy. About the study: Peripheral blood samples were taken at initial diagnosis, prior to any treatment. Study-level findings and limits: In blood, most of the thyroid clonotypes expanded above 0.001 were also present.

Amplification yielded TCR beta CDR3 regions, with RNA transcripts as the source. In the first-round RT-PCR of the TCR CDR3, the HTBI primer set was used. One entry per CDR3 protein, called by TCRdb with MiXCR from the multiplex PCR reads. The profile shows about 400,000 distinct CDR3 sequences, 15% to 19% of them singletons. This clonotype appeared many times. Its antigen remains unidentified. A read error may produce the germline difference seen at one junction end. The TCR comes from a woman aged 18-30 years with Graves' hyperthyroidism. The specimen sequenced was blood.

This chain's CDR3 is CASTQGLAGVGETQYF. The CDR3 DNA sequence: TGTGCCAGCACCCAAGGACTAGCGGGAGTCGGGGAGACCCAGTACTTC. This chain links TRBV3-1 with TRBJ2-5, with 13 bases that match TRBD2. This CDR3 spans 16 amino acids. CDR1 is LGHDT and CDR2 is YNNKEL in the germline V gene (reference sequence).